Listed below are T cell receptor beta chains from one sample, sequenced in a study of blood T cell repertoires in COVID-19. TCRdb's copy holds only in-frame clones and misses some; the assay was immunoSEQ multiplex PCR. This table holds 360,000 or so clones, over 80% found once. The sample was PBMCs or T cells enriched from blood (not recorded which). These receptors all come from a woman aged 45-65 years who had recovered from COVID-19. CDR3s include the opening cysteine and the closing phenylalanine or tryptophan. A D gene is named only where the DNA matches it firmly. Some rows have no size entry. The others give once, few or many, or a class for an expanded clone.

TRBD1	.	TRBJ2-6	21	TRBV18	TGTGCCAGCTCCCCCACGGCGGCTACCGGGACAGGAGTCTCTGGGGCCAACGTCCTGACTTTC	CASSPTAATGTGVSGANVLTF
TRBD1	.	TRBJ2-4	14	TRBV4-1	TGCGCCAGCAGCCAAGCGGAGGGACAGGACATTCAGTACTTC	CASSQAEGQDIQYF
TRBD2	once	TRBJ2-7	17	TRBV5-1	TGCGCCAGCAGCATCCGTACCTCTAGCGGGATTAACTACGAGCAGTACTTC	CASSIRTSSGINYEQYF
.	.	TRBJ2-7	11	TRBV6-2/TRBV6-3	TGTGCCAGCAGTTTCCTCCTCGAGCAGTACTTC	CASSFLLEQYF
.	.	TRBJ1-3	17	TRBV5-1	TGCGCCAGCAGCTTGGGACAGTCGCCATACTCTGGAAACACCATATATTTT	CASSLGQSPYSGNTIYF
.	few	TRBJ1-1	14	TRBV7-2	TGTGCCAGCAGCTTAGGCCCACAGCTCACTGAAGCTTTCTTT	CASSLGPQLTEAFF
.	.	TRBJ1-1	14	TRBV30	TGTGCCTGGAGTGTCCTTAGGGGGGGCCCTGAAGCTTTCTTT	CAWSVLRGGPEAFF
TRBD1	once	TRBJ1-1	15	TRBV19	TGTGCCAGTAGCACAGGGGACAGGAGGACCACTGAAGCTTTCTTT	CASSTGDRRTTEAFF
.	once	TRBJ1-2	15	TRBV27	TGTGCCAGCAGTCCACGTTTGGGCCTTAACTATGGCTACACCTTC	CASSPRLGLNYGYTF
.	.	TRBJ2-6	15	TRBV18	TGTGCCAGCTCACCACCGAGTTCGGGGGCCAACGTCCTGACTTTC	CASSPPSSGANVLTF
TRBD2	.	TRBJ2-7	15	TRBV6-5	TGTGCCAGCAGCCTGACTAGCGGGAAGTCGGACGAGCAGTACTTC	CASSLTSGKSDEQYF
TRBD2	.	TRBJ2-5	21	TRBV30	TGTGCCTGGAGTTTTTTAGGGGAGTGGGCTAGCGGGGCGTCGGGGCAAGAGACCCAGTACTTC	CAWSFLGEWASGASGQETQYF
.	once	TRBJ1-2	14	TRBV19	TGTGCCAGTAGTATAACCCAGGGATCAGCTGGCTACACCTTC	CASSITQGSAGYTF